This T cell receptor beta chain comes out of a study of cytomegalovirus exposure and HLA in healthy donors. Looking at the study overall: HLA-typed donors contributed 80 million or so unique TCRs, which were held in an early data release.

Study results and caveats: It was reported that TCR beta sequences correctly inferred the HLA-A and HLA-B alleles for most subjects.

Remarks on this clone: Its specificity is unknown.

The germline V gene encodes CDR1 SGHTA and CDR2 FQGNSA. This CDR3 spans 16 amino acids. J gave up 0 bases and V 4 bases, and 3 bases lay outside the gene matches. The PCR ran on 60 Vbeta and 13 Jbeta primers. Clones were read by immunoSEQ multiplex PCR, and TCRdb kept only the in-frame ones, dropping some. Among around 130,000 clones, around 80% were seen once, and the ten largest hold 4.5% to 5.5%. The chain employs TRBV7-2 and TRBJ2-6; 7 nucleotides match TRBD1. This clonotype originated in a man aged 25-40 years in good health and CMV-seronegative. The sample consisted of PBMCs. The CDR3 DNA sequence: TGTGCCAGCAGCTGGGACAGTAGCTCTGGGGCCAACGTCCTGACTTTC. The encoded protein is CASSWDSSSGANVLTF.